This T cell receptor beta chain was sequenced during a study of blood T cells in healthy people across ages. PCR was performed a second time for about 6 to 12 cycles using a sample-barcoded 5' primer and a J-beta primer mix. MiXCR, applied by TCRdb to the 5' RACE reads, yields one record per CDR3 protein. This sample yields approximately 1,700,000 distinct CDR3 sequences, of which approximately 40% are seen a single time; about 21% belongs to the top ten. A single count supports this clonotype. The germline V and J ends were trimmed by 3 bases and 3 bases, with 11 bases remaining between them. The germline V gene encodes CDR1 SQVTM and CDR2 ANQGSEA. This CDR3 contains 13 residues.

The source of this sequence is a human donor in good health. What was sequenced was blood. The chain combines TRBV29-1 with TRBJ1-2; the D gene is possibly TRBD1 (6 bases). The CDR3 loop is CSVDTGRDYGYTF. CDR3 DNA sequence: TGCAGCGTTGACACAGGGAGAGACTATGGCTACACCTTC.